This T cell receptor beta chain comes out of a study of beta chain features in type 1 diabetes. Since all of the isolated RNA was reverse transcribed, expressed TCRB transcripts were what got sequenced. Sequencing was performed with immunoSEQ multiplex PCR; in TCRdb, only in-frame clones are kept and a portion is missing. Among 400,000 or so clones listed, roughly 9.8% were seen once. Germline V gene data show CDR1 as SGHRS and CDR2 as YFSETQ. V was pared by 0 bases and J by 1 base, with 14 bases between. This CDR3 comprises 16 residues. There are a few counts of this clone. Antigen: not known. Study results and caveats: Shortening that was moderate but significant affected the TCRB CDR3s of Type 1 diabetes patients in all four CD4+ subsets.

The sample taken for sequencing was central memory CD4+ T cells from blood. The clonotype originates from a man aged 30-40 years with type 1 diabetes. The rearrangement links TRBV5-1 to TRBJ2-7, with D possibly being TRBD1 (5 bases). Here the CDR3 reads CASSLGVTAYSYEQYF. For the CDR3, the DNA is TGCGCCAGCAGCTTGGGGGTGACAGCCTATTCCTACGAGCAGTACTTC.